These T cell receptor beta chains were read from a single sample in a study of blood T cell repertoires in COVID-19. Generated by immunoSEQ multiplex PCR, the TCRdb table keeps only in-frame clones and is missing some. The profile shows 150,000 to 200,000 clones, around 80% of them singletons. Sequencing used PBMCs or T cells enriched from blood (not recorded which). These receptors were obtained from a man between 45 and 60 years old who had recovered from COVID-19. Both conserved end residues are part of each CDR3. D genes are given only for firm matches.

length,J,D,V,DNA,CDR3
14,TRBJ1-1,-,TRBV5-1,TGCGCCAGCAGCTTAGCTGACAGGAACACTGAAGCTTTCTTT,CASSLADRNTEAFF
13,TRBJ1-6,-,TRBV7-3,TGTGCCAGCAGCCAGGAGGTGGATTCACCCCTCCACTTT,CASSQEVDSPLHF
13,TRBJ2-3,-,TRBV24-1,TGTGCCACCAGTGATTCCACAGATAATACGCAGTATTTT,CATSDSTDNTQYF
12,TRBJ2-3,-,TRBV11-3,TGTGCCAGCAGCTTAGGGAGGGATACGCAGTATTTT,CASSLGRDTQYF
15,TRBJ1-2,TRBD1,TRBV7-9,TGTGCCAGCAGCTTCCCTGGACAGGGCAAGGATGGCTACACCTTC,CASSFPGQGKDGYTF
16,TRBJ2-2,-,TRBV18,TGTGCCAGCTCACCGGCGGTGTTGACTAGGGCCGGGGAGCTGTTTTTT,CASSPAVLTRAGELFF
13,TRBJ1-5,-,TRBV7-9,TGTGCCAGCGCTCCTTCGGGGGGAGTTTTCCAGCATTTT,CASAPSGGVFQHF
12,TRBJ2-7,-,TRBV7-2,TGTGCCAGCAGAGAGGGGGCCTACGAGCAGTACTTC,CASREGAYEQYF
14,TRBJ1-1,-,TRBV18,TGTGCCAGCTCACCAGGAGATCTGAACACTGAAGCTTTCTTT,CASSPGDLNTEAFF
15,TRBJ1-6,TRBD1,TRBV18,TGTGCCAGCTCACCCGGGACAGGGAAAATTTCACCCCTCCACTTT,CASSPGTGKISPLHF
16,TRBJ1-2,TRBD1,TRBV7-8,TGTGCCAGCAGCTTAGCCACAGGGGGCTGGTTGGGAGGCTACACCTTC,CASSLATGGWLGGYTF
12,TRBJ1-6,-,TRBV30,TGTGCCTGGAGTCCGGACGGAGGGTCCCTCCACTTT,CAWSPDGGSLHF
14,TRBJ1-4,-,TRBV6-1,TGTGCCAGCAGTGAAGGGACAGTCAGGGAAAAACTGTTTTTT,CASSEGTVREKLFF
13,TRBJ2-1,-,TRBV19,TGTGCCAGTAGTATCGGGGGTGGGAATGAGCAGTTCTTC,CASSIGGGNEQFF
15,TRBJ1-1,-,TRBV28,TGTGCCAGCAGTCTCAGCGGGACACAGAACACTGAAGCTTTCTTT,CASSLSGTQNTEAFF
14,TRBJ1-2,-,TRBV29-1,TGCAGCGTTGAAGATCTGCGGCAGGGAAATGGCTACACCTTC,CSVEDLRQGNGYTF
15,TRBJ2-7,-,TRBV4-3,TGCGCCAGCAGCCAAGATTGGTCAGGTATCTACGAGCAGTACTTC,CASSQDWSGIYEQYF